The 30 T cell receptor beta chains reported below all come from one sample, sequenced in a study of blood T cell repertoires in COVID-19. TCRdb's table, derived via immunoSEQ multiplex PCR, lists solely in-frame clones and lacks some. Of around 400,000 clones in the sample, roughly nine tenths are singletons; the top ten hold 1.7%. The sequencing input was PBMCs or T cells enriched from blood (not recorded which). These receptors all come from a woman aged 30 to 39 who had recovered from COVID-19.

The V and J genes are TRBV7-6 and TRBJ2-3, with 11 bases matching TRBD2. This CDR3 is 16 amino acids long. After removal of 0 bases from V and 3 bases from J, the junction contained 2 bases not matched to a gene. CDR1 and CDR2 (germline): SGHVS, FNYEAQ. The CDR3 coding sequence is TGTGCCAGCAGCTTAGCCGGGACTAGCGGTACAGATACGCAGTATTTT. Residues: CASSLAGTSGTDTQYF.

This clone was recorded only once. The chain joins TRBV13 to TRBJ2-2, with TRBD1 as a possible D gene (5 bases). The V and J ends lost 5 bases and 4 bases respectively, with 17 bases between them. Germline CDR1 reads PRHDT; CDR2 reads FYEKMQ (reference sequence). The CDR3 is 16 residues long. The CDR3: CASSPGRQGITGELFF. The CDR3 DNA reads TGTGCCAGCAGCCCCGGGCGGCAGGGTATCACCGGGGAGCTGTTTTTT.

This chain uses TRBV6-1 with TRBJ2-5; the match to TRBD2 covers 12 bases. From germline, CDR1 is MNHNS and CDR2 SASEGT. The CDR3 is 16 amino acids. V shed 4 bases and J 5 bases; nucleotides not matched to a gene: 8. The CDR3 is CASSGQLAGGGETQYF. CDR3 DNA: TGTGCCAGCAGTGGGCAACTAGCGGGGGGCGGGGAGACCCAGTACTTC.

Only one count was recorded for this clone. The rearrangement joins TRBV11-2 to TRBJ1-1, with 7 bases matching TRBD1. V dropped 8 bases and J dropped 1; count of bases not matched to a gene: 7. CDR3 length: 14 amino acids. The germline CDR1 and CDR2 sequences are SGHAT and FQNNGV. The CDR3 here is CASARRQGNTEAFF. CDR3 bases: TGTGCCAGCGCCCGACGACAGGGGAACACTGAAGCTTTCTTT.

This chain joins TRBV7-7 and TRBJ2-3, with D perhaps TRBD2 (5 bases). Trimming pared 3 bases from V and 2 bases from J, leaving 12 bases between. The CDR3 sequence is 15 residues long. CDR1 is SSHAT, CDR2 FNYEAQ, per germline (reference sequence). CDR3 amino acids: CASSFRGRNTDTQYF. The CDR3 nucleotides read TGTGCCAGCAGCTTCCGGGGAAGGAACACAGATACGCAGTATTTT.

The genes are TRBV5-1 and TRBJ2-3, with a possible D match to TRBD2 (5 bases). V lost 4 bases and J lost 6, with 9 bases in between. Germline V gene lookup returns CDR1 SGHRS and CDR2 YFSETQ. The CDR3 totals 12 residues. In DNA, the CDR3 is TGCGCCAGCAGCCTCGGACTTGATACGCAGTATTTT. Its protein product is CASSLGLDTQYF.

The V gene is TRBV13, the J gene TRBJ2-4; 12 bases are shared with TRBD1. The CDR3 loop spans 18 amino acids. The V and J ends lost 1 base and 3 bases, in that order; junction bases with no gene match: 7. CDR1 PRHDT and CDR2 FYEKMQ come from the germline V gene (reference sequence). CDR3 DNA: TGTGCCAGCAGCTTAGCAGGGACAGGGGGCATCGGCAAAAACATTCAGTACTTC. Protein product: CASSLAGTGGIGKNIQYF. The entire variable domain, with the rest obtained from reference TRBV13 and TRBJ2-4, is as follows: AAGVIQSPRHLIKEKRETATLKCYPIPRHDTVYWYQQGPGQDPQFLISFYEKMQSDKGSIPDRFSAQQFSDYHSELNMSSLELGDSALYFCASSLAGTGGIGKNIQYFGAGTRLSVL.

The chain has TRBV6-1 and TRBJ1-1; 9 nucleotides agree with TRBD1. The CDR3 consists of 19 residues. V trimming: 2 bases; J trimming: 6 bases; junction bases outside the gene matches: 19. CDR1 and CDR2 (germline): MNHNS, SASEGT. DNA for the CDR3: TGTGCCAGCAGTGAACGGGACAGGGCCCCCGAGGGTCGAGGCCCTGAAGCTTTCTTT. This encodes CASSERDRAPEGRGPEAFF.

The chain carries TRBV19 and TRBJ2-3, with TRBD1 matching 11 bases. With 5 bases clipped from V and 5 bases from J, the junction kept 6 bases outside the gene matches. The CDR3 is 15 residues long. Germline CDR1 is LNHDA and CDR2 is SQIVND (reference sequence). This chain's CDR3 is CASSSLGTGGDTQYF. For the CDR3, the DNA is TGTGCCAGTAGTTCGTTGGGGACAGGGGGAGATACGCAGTATTTT. The complete variable domain, with remaining parts taken from reference TRBV19 and TRBJ2-3, reads DGGITQSPKYLFRKEGQNVTLSCEQNLNHDAMYWYRQDPGQGLRLIYYSQIVNDFQKGDIAEGYSVSREKKESFPLTVTSAQKNPTAFYLCASSSLGTGGDTQYFGPGTRLTVL.

The rearrangement uses TRBV10-3 and TRBJ2-1; D is possibly TRBD1 (5 bases). The CDR3 loop spans 14 amino acids. Trimming stripped 7 bases from V and 2 bases from J, with 12 bases between. The germline CDR1 and CDR2 sequences are ENHRY and SYGVKD. CDR3 loop: CAINQGHTYNEQFF. As DNA, the CDR3 is TGTGCCATCAACCAGGGTCACACCTACAATGAGCAGTTCTTC.

V is TRBV6-5 and J is TRBJ1-3; TRBD1 is a possible D gene (6 bases). Trimming removed 10 bases at V and 2 bases at J, with 15 bases between. CDR1 and CDR2 from the germline V gene are MNHEY and SVGAGI. The CDR3 consists of 14 residues. Written as DNA, the CDR3 is TGTGCCACCGCGGGCCCAGGGGCTGGAAACACCATATATTTT. The encoded protein is CATAGPGAGNTIYF.

The V and J genes are TRBV18 and TRBJ2-7, with TRBD1 as a possible D gene (5 bases). Germline V lookup: CDR1 KGHSH, CDR2 LQKENI. Between the trimmed V and J ends, which lost 0 bases and 2 bases, there was a span of 14 bases. The CDR3 is made up of 16 amino acids. DNA for the CDR3: TGTGCCAGCTCACCACCGGGCAGGGTATCACCCTACGAGCAGTACTTC. Protein product: CASSPPGRVSPYEQYF.

The rearrangement uses TRBV7-9 and TRBJ1-4; 7 bases are shared with TRBD1. This CDR3 has 15 residues. V lost 7 bases to trimming and J lost 3 bases; unmatched junction nucleotides: 8. CDR1 and CDR2 (germline): SEHNR, FQNEAQ (reference sequence). The CDR3, as DNA: TGTGCCAGCAACGGGCTGGGGACAGCTAATGAAAAACTGTTTTTT. Encoded protein: CASNGLGTANEKLFF.

The table lists this clone with many counts. The genes are TRBV6-4 and TRBJ1-3; D gene uncertain. This CDR3 is 15 amino acids long. V lost 7 bases and J lost 0, with 13 bases in between. Germline values: CDR1 MRHNA, CDR2 SNTAGT. The CDR3 bases are TGTGCCAGCATCCCCGGACGGGGCTCTGGAAACACCATATATTTT. Amino acids: CASIPGRGSGNTIYF.

The chain combines TRBV7-9 with TRBJ2-1, with D perhaps TRBD2 (6 bases). The length of the CDR3 is 16 residues. The V and J ends lost 1 base and 5 bases respectively, with 15 bases between them. Germline-derived CDR1 and CDR2 are SEHNR and FQNEAQ (reference sequence). CDR3 in DNA: TGTGCCAGCAGCTTAGGTGTTGGGGGGTCAAACAATGAGCAGTTCTTC. It is translated as CASSLGVGGSNNEQFF.

The J gene is TRBJ2-7, the V gene TRBV2; D perhaps matches TRBD1 (5 bases). The CDR3 is 11 amino acids. Trimming shortened V by 8 bases and J by 0 bases, and 5 bases separated the two germline ends. The V gene's germline CDR1 is SNHLY and CDR2 FYNNEI. Here the CDR3 reads CASGASYEQYF. In DNA, the CDR3 is TGTGCCAGCGGGGCCTCCTACGAGCAGTACTTC.

The CDR3 region has the DNA TGTGCCAGCAGCGCGATAGCGGGAGGCACCTACAATGAGCAGTTCTTC. Amino acid sequence: CASSAIAGGTYNEQFF. This sequence joins TRBV9 and TRBJ2-1; 10 bases align to TRBD2. CDR1 is SGDLS and CDR2 is YYNGEE in the germline V gene. CDR3 length: 16 amino acids. V dropped 3 bases and J dropped 2; count of bases not matched to a gene: 5.

This chain connects TRBV5-6 to TRBJ2-1; tentative D call: TRBD2 (5 bases). Germline V gives CDR1 SGHDT, CDR2 YYEEEE. V lost 4 bases to trimming and J lost 1 base, with 18 bases between them. The CDR3 is made up of 17 amino acids. The CDR3 DNA sequence: TGTGCCAGCAGCCCGCCCTTAGCGCTGATTTCCTACAATGAGCAGTTCTTC. Protein: CASSPPLALISYNEQFF.

The chain employs TRBV12-3 or TRBV12-4 and TRBJ2-7; D might be TRBD1 (6 bases). V was pared by 5 bases and J by 3 bases, with 11 bases between. CDR3 size: 13 residues. Here the CDR3 reads CASSSEGVYEQYF. CDR3 nucleotide sequence: TGTGCCAGCAGTAGCGAGGGGGTCTACGAGCAGTACTTC.

V is TRBV19 and J is TRBJ1-5; perhaps TRBD1 as D (5 bases). The CDR3 has 14 residues. CDR1 and CDR2 from the germline V gene are LNHDA and SQIVND (reference sequence). The V and J ends lost 9 bases and 6 bases respectively, with 18 bases between them. The CDR3 spells CASIVRGGGQPQHF. The CDR3 coding sequence is TGTGCCAGCATCGTCCGCGGGGGTGGTCAGCCCCAGCATTTT.

The J gene is TRBJ1-2, the V gene TRBV5-1; D possibly corresponds to TRBD1 (5 bases). Trimming pared 0 bases from V and 0 bases from J, leaving 18 bases between. The CDR3 is 18 amino acids. The V gene's germline CDR1 is SGHRS and CDR2 YFSETQ. This CDR3 reads CASSLDGRTTEPNYGYTF. The CDR3 nucleotides are TGCGCCAGCAGCTTGGATGGTAGGACAACAGAACCTAACTATGGCTACACCTTC. Based on the CDR3 plus reference TRBV5-1 and TRBJ1-2, the full variable domain is KAGVTQTPRYLIKTRGQQVTLSCSPISGHRSVSWYQQTPGQGLQFLFEYFSETQRNKGNFPGRFSGRQFSNSRSEMNVSTLELGDSALYLCASSLDGRTTEPNYGYTFGSGTRLTVV.

The rearrangement links TRBV3-1 (or the pseudogene TRBV3-2) to TRBJ1-2; D is uncertain. The ends were cut back, 3 bases at V and 3 bases at J, with 5 bases in the middle. The germline V gene encodes CDR1 LGHDT and CDR2 YNNKEL (reference sequence). CDR3 length: 12 residues. CDR3 bases: TGTGCCAGCAGCCAGCGTGACTATGGCTACACCTTC. This translates into CASSQRDYGYTF.

The V call is TRBV29-1, the J call TRBJ1-1; TRBD1 aligns across 8 bases. The CDR3 is 11 amino acids. The V gene's germline CDR1 is SQVTM and CDR2 ANQGSEA. J gave up 4 bases and V 7 bases, and 2 bases lay outside the gene matches. As DNA, the CDR3 is TGCAGCGGTGGGACAGGCACTGAAGCTTTCTTT. It codes for CSGGTGTEAFF.

The J gene is TRBJ2-7, the V gene TRBV27, with 7 nucleotides matching TRBD1. The CDR3 has 16 amino acids. V lost 5 bases to trimming and J lost 4 bases; unmatched junction nucleotides: 14. Germline V gene sequence: CDR1 MNHEY, CDR2 SMNVEV (reference sequence). The CDR3 region has the DNA TGTGCCAGCAGTCAGACAGGGAAAGGAAAGGAATACGAGCAGTACTTC. It translates to CASSQTGKGKEYEQYF.

V gene TRBV7-9 combines with J gene TRBJ1-6; no reliable D call. Trimming cost V 5 bases and J 0 bases, with 8 bases left between them. This CDR3 has 15 residues. The germline V gene has CDR1 SEHNR and CDR2 FQNEAQ (reference sequence). The CDR3 is CASSKQSSYNSPLHF. The CDR3 DNA reads TGTGCCAGCAGCAAACAGAGCTCCTATAATTCACCCCTCCACTTT. Full variable domain (missing parts from reference TRBV7-9 and TRBJ1-6): DTGVSQNPRHKITKRGQNVTFRCDPISEHNRLYWYRQTLGQGPEFLTYFQNEAQLEKSRLLSDRFSAERPKGSFSTLEIQRTEQGDSAMYLCASSKQSSYNSPLHFGNGTRLTVT.

The CDR3 loop reads CASSQYSDSYNEQFF. CDR3 sequence (DNA): TGTGCCAGCAGCCAATATTCAGATTCTTACAATGAGCAGTTCTTC. The chain is built from TRBV3-1 (or the pseudogene TRBV3-2) and TRBJ2-1; D is undetermined. V gave up 2 bases and J gave up 4 bases, with 12 bases separating them. This CDR3 contains 15 residues. In germline, CDR1 is LGHDT, CDR2 YNNKEL (reference sequence).

The chain recombines TRBV10-3 with TRBJ2-7, with TRBD2 as a possible D gene (7 bases). Germline CDR1 ENHRY, CDR2 SYGVKD. CDR3 length: 13 residues. Trimming took off 9 bases at V and 8 bases at J, with 20 bases between the two ends. CDR3 bases: TGTGCCATTTGCGGGGGCTCCGGACAACAGCAGTACTTC. It codes for CAICGGSGQQQYF.

The genes are TRBV30 and TRBJ1-6, with 7 bases aligning to TRBD1. With 0 bases clipped from V and 9 bases from J, the junction kept 8 bases outside the gene matches. The CDR3 runs to 15 residues. Germline V CDR1 and CDR2: GTSNPN, SVGIG (reference sequence). The CDR3 protein is CAWSVTHRGSSPLHF. The CDR3 DNA reads as TGTGCCTGGAGTGTGACCCACAGGGGCAGTTCACCCCTCCACTTT.

The rearrangement links TRBV12-5 to TRBJ2-4; D not resolved. There are 16 residues in the CDR3. Between the trimmed V and J ends, which lost 4 bases and 0 bases, there was a span of 13 bases. The germline gives CDR1 LGHNT, CDR2 FRNRAP. DNA of the CDR3: TGTGCTAGTGGTTCCCCTGGTGACATAGCCAAAAACATTCAGTACTTC. Translated: CASGSPGDIAKNIQYF.

The sample holds one count of this clone. The CDR3 nucleotides read TGTGCCAGCAGCGTATACCCTGAGGCTAACACTGAAGCTTTCTTT. This codes for CASSVYPEANTEAFF. The chain couples TRBV9 to TRBJ1-1; D is unclear. V was cut by 1 base and J by 2 bases, with 12 bases left in between. The V gene's germline CDR1 is SGDLS and CDR2 YYNGEE. The CDR3 runs to 15 residues. The variable domain in full, with the rest retrieved from reference TRBV9 and TRBJ1-1, is DSGVTQTPKHLITATGQRVTLRCSPRSGDLSVYWYQQSLDQGLQFLIQYYNGEERAKGNILERFSAQQFPDLHSELNLSSLELGDSALYFCASSVYPEANTEAFFGQGTRLTVV.